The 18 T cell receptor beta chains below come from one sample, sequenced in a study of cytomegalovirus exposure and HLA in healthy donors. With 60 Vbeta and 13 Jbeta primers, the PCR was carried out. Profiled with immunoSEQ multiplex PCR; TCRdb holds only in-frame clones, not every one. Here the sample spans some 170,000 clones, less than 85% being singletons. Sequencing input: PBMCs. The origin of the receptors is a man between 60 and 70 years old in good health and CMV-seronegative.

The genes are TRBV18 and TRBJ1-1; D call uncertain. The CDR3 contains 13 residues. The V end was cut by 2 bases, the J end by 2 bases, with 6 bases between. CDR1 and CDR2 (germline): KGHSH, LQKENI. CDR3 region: CASSPAGNTEAFF. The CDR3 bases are TGTGCCAGCTCACCAGCAGGAAACACTGAAGCTTTCTTT.

The CDR3 sequence is CASSVGGDNTEAFF. The CDR3 coding sequence is TGTGCCAGCAGCGTCGGAGGGGACAACACTGAAGCTTTCTTT. The chain has TRBV4-2 and TRBJ1-1, with TRBD1 as a possible D gene (5 bases). The CDR3 runs to 14 residues. Trimming removed 5 bases at V and 2 bases at J, with 12 bases between. The germline V gene has CDR1 LGHNA and CDR2 YNFKEQ.

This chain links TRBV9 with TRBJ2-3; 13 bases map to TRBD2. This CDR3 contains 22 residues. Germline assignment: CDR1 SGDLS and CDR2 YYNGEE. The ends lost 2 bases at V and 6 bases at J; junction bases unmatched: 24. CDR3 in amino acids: CASSVPVAQLAGGPWGADTQYF. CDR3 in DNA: TGTGCCAGCAGCGTCCCAGTCGCGCAACTAGCGGGAGGGCCGTGGGGAGCGGATACGCAGTATTTT.

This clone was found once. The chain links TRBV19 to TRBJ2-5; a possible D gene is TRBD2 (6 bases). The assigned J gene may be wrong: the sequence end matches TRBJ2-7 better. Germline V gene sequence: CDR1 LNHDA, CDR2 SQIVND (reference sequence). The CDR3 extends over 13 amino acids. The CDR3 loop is CASSLGGTGEQYF. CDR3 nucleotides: TGTGCCAGCAGTTTGGGGGGAACAGGCGAGCAGTACTTC.

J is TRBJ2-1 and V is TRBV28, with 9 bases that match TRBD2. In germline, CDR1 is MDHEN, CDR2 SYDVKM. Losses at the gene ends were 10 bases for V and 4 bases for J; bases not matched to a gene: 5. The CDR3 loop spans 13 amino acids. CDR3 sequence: CATLAGAYNEQFF. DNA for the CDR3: TGTGCCACCTTAGCGGGAGCGTACAATGAGCAGTTCTTC.

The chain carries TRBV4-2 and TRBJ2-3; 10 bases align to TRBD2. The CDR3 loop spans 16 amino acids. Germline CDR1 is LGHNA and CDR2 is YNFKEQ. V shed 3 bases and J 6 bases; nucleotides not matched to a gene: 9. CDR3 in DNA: TGTGCCAGCAGCCACCCTAGAGCGGGGGGGGATGATACGCAGTATTTT. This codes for CASSHPRAGGDDTQYF.

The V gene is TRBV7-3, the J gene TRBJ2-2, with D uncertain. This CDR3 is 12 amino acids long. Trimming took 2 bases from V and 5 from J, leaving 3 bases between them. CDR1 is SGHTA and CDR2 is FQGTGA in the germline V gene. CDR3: CASSLRTGELFF. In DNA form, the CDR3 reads TGTGCCAGCAGCTTACGGACCGGGGAGCTGTTTTTT.

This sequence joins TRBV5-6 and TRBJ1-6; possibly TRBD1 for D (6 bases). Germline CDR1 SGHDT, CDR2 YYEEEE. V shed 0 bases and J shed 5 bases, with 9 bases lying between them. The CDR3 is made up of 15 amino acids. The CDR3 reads CASSLVQGNNSPLHF. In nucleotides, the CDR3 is TGTGCCAGCAGCTTGGTCCAGGGGAATAATTCACCCCTCCACTTT.

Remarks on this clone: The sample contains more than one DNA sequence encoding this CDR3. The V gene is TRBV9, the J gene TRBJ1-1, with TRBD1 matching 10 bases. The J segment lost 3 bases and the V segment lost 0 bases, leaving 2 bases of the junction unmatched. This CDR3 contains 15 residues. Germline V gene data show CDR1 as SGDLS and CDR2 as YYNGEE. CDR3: CASSVGGQGYTEAFF. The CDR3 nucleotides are TGTGCCAGCAGCGTAGGGGGACAGGGGTACACTGAAGCTTTCTTT.

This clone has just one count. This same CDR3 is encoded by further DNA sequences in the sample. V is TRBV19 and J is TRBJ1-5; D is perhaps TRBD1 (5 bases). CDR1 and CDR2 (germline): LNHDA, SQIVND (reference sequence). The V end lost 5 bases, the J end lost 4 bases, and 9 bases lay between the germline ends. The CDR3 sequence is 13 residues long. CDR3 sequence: CASSAGRNQPQHF. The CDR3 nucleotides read TGTGCCAGTAGTGCAGGGCGAAATCAGCCCCAGCATTTT.

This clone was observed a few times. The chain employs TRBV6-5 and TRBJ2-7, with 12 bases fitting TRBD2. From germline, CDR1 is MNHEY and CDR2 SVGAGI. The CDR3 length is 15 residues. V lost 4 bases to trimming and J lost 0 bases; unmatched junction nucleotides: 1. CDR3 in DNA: TGTGCCAGCAGTTTGACTAGCGGGAGCTCCTACGAGCAGTACTTC. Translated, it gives CASSLTSGSSYEQYF.

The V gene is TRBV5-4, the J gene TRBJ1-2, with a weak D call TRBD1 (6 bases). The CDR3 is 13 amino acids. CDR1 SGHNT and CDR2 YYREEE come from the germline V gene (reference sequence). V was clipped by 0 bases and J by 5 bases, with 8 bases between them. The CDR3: CASSLDRGYGYTF. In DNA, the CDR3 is TGTGCCAGCAGCTTGGATAGGGGGTATGGCTACACCTTC. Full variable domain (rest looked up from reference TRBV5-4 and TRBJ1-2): ETGVTQSPTHLIKTRGQQVTLRCSSQSGHNTVSWYQQALGQGPQFIFQYYREEENGRGNFPPRFSGLQFPNYSSELNVNALELDDSALYLCASSLDRGYGYTFGSGTRLTVV.

The CDR3 loop reads CASSYGQGSRQPQHF. Written as DNA, the CDR3 is TGTGCCAGCAGTTACGGACAGGGAAGTCGTCAGCCCCAGCATTTT. J is TRBJ1-5 and V is TRBV6-6; TRBD1 matches at 8 bases. This CDR3 region has 15 residues. After removal of 2 bases from V and 6 bases from J, the junction contained 6 bases not matched to a gene. Germline V gene data show CDR1 as MNHNY and CDR2 as SVGAGI (reference sequence).

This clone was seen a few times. CDR3 sequence (DNA): TGTGCCAGCAGTTCACAGGGGTTCGGGGAGACCCAGTACTTC. Its translation is CASSSQGFGETQYF. J is TRBJ2-5 and V is TRBV6-5; 7 bases line up with TRBD1. Germline lookup yields CDR1 MNHEY and CDR2 SVGAGI. This CDR3 spans 14 amino acids. Trimming removed 4 bases from V and 5 bases from J; junction bases left unmatched: 7.

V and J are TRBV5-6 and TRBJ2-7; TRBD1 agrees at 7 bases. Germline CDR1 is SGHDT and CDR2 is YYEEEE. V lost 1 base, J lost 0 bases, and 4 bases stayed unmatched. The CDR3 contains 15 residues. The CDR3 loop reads CASSLRPGGSYEQYF. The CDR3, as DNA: TGTGCCAGCAGCTTGAGGCCAGGGGGCTCCTACGAGCAGTACTTC.

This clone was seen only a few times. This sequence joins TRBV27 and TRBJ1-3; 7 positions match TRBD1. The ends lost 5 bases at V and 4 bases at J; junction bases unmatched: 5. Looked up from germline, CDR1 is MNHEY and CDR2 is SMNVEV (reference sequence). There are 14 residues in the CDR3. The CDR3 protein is CASSLTGFGNTIYF. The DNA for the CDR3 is TGTGCCAGCAGTCTGACAGGGTTCGGAAACACCATATATTTT.

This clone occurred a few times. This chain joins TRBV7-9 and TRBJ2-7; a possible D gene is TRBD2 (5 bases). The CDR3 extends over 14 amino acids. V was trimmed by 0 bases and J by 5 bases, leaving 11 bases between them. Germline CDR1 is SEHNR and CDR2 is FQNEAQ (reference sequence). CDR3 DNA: TGTGCCAGCAGCTTAGCGGGAGAAATACACGAGCAGTACTTC. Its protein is CASSLAGEIHEQYF.

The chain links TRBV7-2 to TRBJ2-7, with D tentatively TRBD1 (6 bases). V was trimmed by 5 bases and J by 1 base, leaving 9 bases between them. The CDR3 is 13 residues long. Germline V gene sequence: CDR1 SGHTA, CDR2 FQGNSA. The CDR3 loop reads CASSRQVSYEQYF. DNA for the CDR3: TGTGCCAGCAGCCGACAGGTTTCCTACGAGCAGTACTTC.